The present entry profiles one T cell receptor beta chain with its context. The assay was immunoSEQ multiplex PCR, and TCRdb's table has in-frame clones only and misses some. The sample holds over 60,000 clones; 80% to 95% are singletons and the top ten take 6.5% to 8%. The data were taken from a study of graft-versus-host responses after intestinal transplantation. This specimen consisted of bone marrow, obtained approximately 700 days after intestinal transplantation. The sequence was obtained from a human patient who received an intestinal transplant, so some T cells may come from the graft donor.

The DNA of the CDR3 is TGTGCCAGCAGTTTTTCGGGACAGGACACGCAGTATTTT. Residues: CASSFSGQDTQYF. The genes are TRBV27 and TRBJ2-3; the match to TRBD1 covers 8 bases. V shed 3 bases, J shed 9 bases, and the junction held 5 bases outside the gene matches. The CDR3 is made up of 13 amino acids. CDR1 MNHEY and CDR2 SMNVEV come from the germline V gene (reference sequence).